The 5 T cell receptor beta chains below come from one sample, sequenced in a study of shared clonotypes between healthy human individuals. Some clones are missing from TCRdb's copy, which holds only in-frame ones; the method was immunoSEQ multiplex PCR. The table shows about 2.1 million clones, with roughly 91% occurring only once. CD45RO-negative, CCR7-positively selected cells formed the naive CD8 fraction, excluding terminally differentiated effector memory CD45RA+ cells. Sequencing was carried out using naive CD8+ T cells from PBMCs. These receptors came from a man younger than 30 in good health. Some clones in this sample may be carry-over from other donors' samples.

The chain uses TRBV5-3 and TRBJ1-3, with D hard to call. TRBV5-3 is assigned to the ORF class and has an uncertain function. Trimming cost V 4 bases and J 0 bases, with 8 bases left between them. This CDR3 has 14 residues. Here the CDR3 reads CARSQQSSGNTIYF. In DNA, the CDR3 is TGTGCCAGAAGCCAACAATCCTCTGGAAACACCATATATTTT.

This sequence joins TRBV27 and TRBJ1-5; D is unclear. Per germline, CDR1 MNHEY and CDR2 SMNVEV (reference sequence). Trimming shortened V by 3 bases and J by 4 bases, and 10 bases separated the two germline ends. There are 14 residues in the CDR3. The CDR3 nucleotides are TGTGCCAGCAGTTTTCATTGGGGTAATCAGCCCCAGCATTTT. Its translation: CASSFHWGNQPQHF.

J is TRBJ2-5 and V is TRBV6-5, with TRBD1 matching over 9 bases. This CDR3 has 15 amino acids. Germline V gene data show CDR1 as MNHEY and CDR2 as SVGAGI. Trimming at V came to 5 bases and at J to 5 bases, leaving 9 bases not matched to a gene. CDR3 DNA sequence: TGTGCCAGCAGTCACTACCAGACAGGGGGGGAGACCCAGTACTTC. Its protein is CASSHYQTGGETQYF.

The genes are TRBV29-1 and TRBJ2-1, with 9 positions matching TRBD1. The germline gives CDR1 SQVTM, CDR2 ANQGSEA. The CDR3 extends over 16 amino acids. The V gene end was trimmed by 1 base and the J gene end by 8 bases; junction bases not matched to a gene: 12. The CDR3: CSVEGTAGTGTYEQFF. For the CDR3, the DNA is TGCAGCGTTGAAGGGACGGCCGGGACAGGGACCTATGAGCAGTTCTTC.

The gene calls are TRBV27 and TRBJ1-2; a possible D gene is TRBD1 (5 bases). Germline V gene sequence: CDR1 MNHEY, CDR2 SMNVEV (reference sequence). V was pared by 4 bases and J by 2 bases, with 11 bases between. The CDR3 is 14 amino acids. The CDR3 DNA reads TGTGCCAGCAGTTGGGGACGGGTAAACTATGGCTACACCTTC. This sequence encodes CASSWGRVNYGYTF.